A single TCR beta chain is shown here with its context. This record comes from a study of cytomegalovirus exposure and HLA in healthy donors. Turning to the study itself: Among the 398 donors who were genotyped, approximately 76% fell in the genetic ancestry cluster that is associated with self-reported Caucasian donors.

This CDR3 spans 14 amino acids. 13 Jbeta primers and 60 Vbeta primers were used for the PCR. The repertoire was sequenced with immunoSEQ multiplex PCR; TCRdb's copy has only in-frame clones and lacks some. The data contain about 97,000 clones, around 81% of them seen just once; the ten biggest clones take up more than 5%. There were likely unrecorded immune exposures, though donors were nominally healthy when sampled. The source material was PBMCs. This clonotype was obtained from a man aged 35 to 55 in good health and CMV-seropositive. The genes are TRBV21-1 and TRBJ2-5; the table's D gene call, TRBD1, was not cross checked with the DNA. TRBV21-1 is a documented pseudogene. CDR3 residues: CASTGTGGLETQYF. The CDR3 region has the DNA TGTGCCAGCACCGGGACAGGGGGCTTGGAGACCCAGTACTTC.